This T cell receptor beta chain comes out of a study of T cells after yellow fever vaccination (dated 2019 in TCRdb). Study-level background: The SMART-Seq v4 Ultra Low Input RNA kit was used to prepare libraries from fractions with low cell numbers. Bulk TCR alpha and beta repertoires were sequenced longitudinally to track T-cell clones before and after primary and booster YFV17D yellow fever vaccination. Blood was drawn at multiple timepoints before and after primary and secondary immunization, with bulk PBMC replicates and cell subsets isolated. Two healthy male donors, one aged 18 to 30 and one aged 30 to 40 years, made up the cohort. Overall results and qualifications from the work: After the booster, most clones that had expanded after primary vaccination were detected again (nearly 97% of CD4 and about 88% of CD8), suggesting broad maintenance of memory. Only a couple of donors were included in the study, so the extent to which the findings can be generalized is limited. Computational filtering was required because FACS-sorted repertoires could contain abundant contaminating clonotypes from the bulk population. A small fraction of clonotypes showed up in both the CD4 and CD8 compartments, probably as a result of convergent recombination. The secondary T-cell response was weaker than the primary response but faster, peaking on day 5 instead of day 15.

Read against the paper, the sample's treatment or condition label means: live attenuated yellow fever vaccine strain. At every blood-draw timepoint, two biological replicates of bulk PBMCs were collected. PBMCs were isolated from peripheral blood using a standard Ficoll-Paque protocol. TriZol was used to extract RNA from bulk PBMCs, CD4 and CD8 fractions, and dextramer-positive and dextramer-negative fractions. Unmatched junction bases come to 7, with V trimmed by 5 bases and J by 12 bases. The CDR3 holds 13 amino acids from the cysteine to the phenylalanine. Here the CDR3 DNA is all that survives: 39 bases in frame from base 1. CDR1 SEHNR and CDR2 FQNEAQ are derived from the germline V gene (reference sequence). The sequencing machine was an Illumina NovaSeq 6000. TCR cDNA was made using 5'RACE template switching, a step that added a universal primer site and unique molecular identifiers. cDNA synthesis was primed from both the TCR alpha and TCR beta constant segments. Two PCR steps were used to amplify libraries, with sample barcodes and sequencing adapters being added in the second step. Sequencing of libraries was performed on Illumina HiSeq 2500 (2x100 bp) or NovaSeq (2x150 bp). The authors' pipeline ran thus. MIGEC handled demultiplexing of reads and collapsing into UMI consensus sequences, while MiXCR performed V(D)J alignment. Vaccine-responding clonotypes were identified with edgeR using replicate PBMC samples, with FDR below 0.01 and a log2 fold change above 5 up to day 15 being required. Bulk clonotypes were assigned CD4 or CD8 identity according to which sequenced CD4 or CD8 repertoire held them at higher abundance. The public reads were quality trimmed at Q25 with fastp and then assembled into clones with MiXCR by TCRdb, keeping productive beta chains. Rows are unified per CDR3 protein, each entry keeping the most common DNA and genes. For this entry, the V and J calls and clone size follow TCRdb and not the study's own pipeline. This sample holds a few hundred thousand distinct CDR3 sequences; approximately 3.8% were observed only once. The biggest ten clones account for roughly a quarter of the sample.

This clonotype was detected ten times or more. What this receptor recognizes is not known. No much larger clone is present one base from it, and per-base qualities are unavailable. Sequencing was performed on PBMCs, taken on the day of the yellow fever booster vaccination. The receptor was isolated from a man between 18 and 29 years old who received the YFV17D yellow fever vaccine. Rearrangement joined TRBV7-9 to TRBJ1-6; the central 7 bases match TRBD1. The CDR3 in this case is CASSQGGVGPLHF. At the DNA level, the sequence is TGTGCCAGCAGCCAGGGGGGAGTAGGACCCCTCCACTTT.